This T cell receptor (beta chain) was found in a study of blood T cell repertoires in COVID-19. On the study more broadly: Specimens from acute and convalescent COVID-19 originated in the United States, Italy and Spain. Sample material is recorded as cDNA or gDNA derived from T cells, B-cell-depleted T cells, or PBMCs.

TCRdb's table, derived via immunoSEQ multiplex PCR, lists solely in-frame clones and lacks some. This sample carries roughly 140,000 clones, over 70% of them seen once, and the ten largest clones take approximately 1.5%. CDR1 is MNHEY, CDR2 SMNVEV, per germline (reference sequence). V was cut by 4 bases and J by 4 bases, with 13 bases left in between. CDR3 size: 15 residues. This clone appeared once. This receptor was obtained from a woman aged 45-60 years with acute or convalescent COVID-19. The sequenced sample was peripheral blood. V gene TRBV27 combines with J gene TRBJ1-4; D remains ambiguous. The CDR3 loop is CASSSLGSSNEKLFF. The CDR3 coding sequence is TGTGCCAGCAGTTCCCTGGGGAGCAGTAATGAAAAACTGTTTTTT.